Below, one T cell receptor (beta chain) is given with its context. What it binds is unknown. Donors had nominal health at sampling but likely had unrecorded immune exposures. The ends lost 0 bases at V and 7 bases at J; junction bases unmatched: 5. The CDR3 totals 15 residues. Germline lookup yields CDR1 LNHDA and CDR2 SQIVND (reference sequence). The record originates from a study of cytomegalovirus exposure and HLA in healthy donors. Study as a whole: Some 85 million unique TCRs, all from HLA-typed donors, were included in an early release of the data. Findings and caveats of the study: Later analysis showed TCR association rates varying by HLA locus, highest for DRB1 and lowest for HLA-C.

Researchers ran the PCR with 60 Vbeta and 13 Jbeta primers. How the authors handled the data: In a later analysis, some 80 million unique TCR beta chains included roughly 11 million shared by two or more donors. TCRdb keeps only in-frame clones here, not all; method: immunoSEQ multiplex PCR. D and trimming were read from the DNA, whereas the V and J calls and clone size are those reported in that table. The data hold around 210,000 clones, with around 80% observed a single time. This TCR came from a boy younger than 18 in good health and CMV-seronegative. Sequencing was carried out using PBMCs. The chain carries TRBV19 and TRBJ1-4, with 7 nucleotides matching TRBD1. The CDR3 nucleotides are TGTGCCAGTAGTATAGATTCGGACAGGTCTGAAAAACTGTTTTTT. It codes for CASSIDSDRSEKLFF.